This note documents a single TCR beta chain sequence. V gave up 6 bases and J gave up 4 bases, with 18 bases separating them. Germline V gene sequence: CDR1 SEHNR, CDR2 FQNEAQ (reference sequence). The CDR3 contains 15 residues. Authors' processing steps: Nucleated cell counts were estimated from reference gene primer amplification. Measured with immunoSEQ multiplex PCR; TCRdb has only the in-frame clones, and not every one. The DNA was the basis for D and trimming; V, J and clone size are from that table. The sample has roughly 250,000 clones; about 80% are singletons. Seattle patients were enrolled while actively infected and followed longitudinally. This record comes from a study of blood T cell repertoires in COVID-19. Study-level information: Whether acute or convalescent, the COVID-19 samples came from the United States, Italy and Spain. T cells, B-cell-depleted T cells, or PBMCs provided the cDNA or gDNA that served as material.

Sequencing was carried out using peripheral blood. The chain carries TRBV7-9 and TRBJ1-2; D gene unclear. The receptor was isolated from a person aged 65 to 79 with COVID-19, enrolled during active disease. The DNA for the CDR3 is TGTGCCAGCAGACTTACTACTTCCGGCCTCTATGGCTACACCTTC. This encodes CASRLTTSGLYGYTF. The full variable domain, rest sourced from reference TRBV7-9 and TRBJ1-2, is DTGVSQNPRHKITKRGQNVTFRCDPISEHNRLYWYRQTLGQGPEFLTYFQNEAQLEKSRLLSDRFSAERPKGSFSTLEIQRTEQGDSAMYLCASRLTTSGLYGYTFGSGTRLTVV.